The subject of this entry is one TCR beta chain. The target antigen is unknown. This entry comes from a study of T cell responses to AZD1222 COVID-19 vaccine. Libraries were prepared by immunoSEQ multiplex PCR; TCRdb keeps only in-frame clonotypes and omits some of them. This sample carries about 140,000 clones, about 92% of them seen once, and the ten largest clones take about 3%. Findings of the study overall: The sample set comprised mostly white British donors with more females, and clonal diversity was possibly underestimated. Increases in Spike-specific TCR breadth and depth were seen after two AZD1222 doses.

V lost 6 bases and J lost 4; bases outside the gene matches: 5. The CDR3 contains 14 residues. Germline CDR1 GTSNPN, CDR2 SVGIG (reference sequence). The chain employs TRBV30 and TRBJ2-1; 11 nucleotides match TRBD2. The sequenced sample was peripheral blood, obtained on day 0 of AZD1222 vaccination. The receptor was isolated from an adult in good health. In nucleotides, the CDR3 is TGTGCCTGCGCTCGGACTAGCGGGTACAATGAGCAGTTCTTC. Protein product: CACARTSGYNEQFF.